The clone carrying this T cell receptor beta chain was seen at least ten times. Its antigen is not identified. MiXCR was run by TCRdb on the 5' RACE reads, yielding one entry per CDR3 protein. The table records around 310,000 distinct CDR3 sequences, approximately 4.5% of them present only once. This sample stems from a study of T cells after yellow fever vaccination. As for the study in general: The fractions with low cell numbers were processed using SMART-Seq v4 Ultra Low Input. Study conclusions and caveats: Repertoires sorted by FACS could include abundant clonotypes that are contaminants from the bulk population.

This TCR was recovered from a young man who received the YFV17D yellow fever vaccine. Specimen: PBMCs, collected 15 days after the yellow fever booster vaccination.

The CDR3 sequence is CASSYSTTQPQHF. In DNA form, the CDR3 reads TGTGCCAGCAGTTACTCGACTACGCAGCCCCAGCATTTT. The chain couples TRBV6-5 to TRBJ1-5, with D unclear. There are 13 residues in the CDR3. Trimming pared 0 bases from V and 7 bases from J, leaving 7 bases between. CDR1 MNHEY and CDR2 SVGAGI come from the germline V gene.